The sequence of this T cell receptor beta chain was determined in a study of OX40 agonist ivuxolimab in advanced cancers. This table comes from immunoSEQ multiplex PCR, and its TCRdb copy is limited to in-frame clones, with some not included. Of several thousand clones in the sample, roughly 66% were seen once. V was trimmed by 1 base and J by 9 bases, leaving 17 bases between them. The germline gives CDR1 SGDLS, CDR2 YYNGEE. The CDR3 loop spans 14 amino acids. This TCR was recovered from an adult with an advanced solid tumor such as melanoma, head and neck, liver or kidney cancer. The chain uses TRBV9 and TRBJ2-7; maybe TRBD1 (5 bases). Sample: CD4+ or CD8+ T cells sorted from blood, taken in a trial of the OX40 agonist ivuxolimab. The DNA for the CDR3 is TGTGCCAGCAGCGTAACCGACAGTCTTTTAGGGCAGTACTTC. It codes for CASSVTDSLLGQYF.